This TCR beta chain was sequenced for a study of T cell repertoires in cytomegalovirus infection (dated by TCRdb to the late 2010s). Background for the entire study: The HLA type of each donor mattered for the analysis, because public TCR beta signatures pointed to carriage of CMV infection along with the matching HLA type.

This clonotype was seen repeatedly, ten times or more. This clone's antigen is unknown. There are no base qualities to consult, and no much larger clone falls within one base. V is pruned by 1 base and J by 0 bases, leaving 6 bases of the junction without a gene match. Its CDR3 holds 16 amino acids, cysteine through phenylalanine. Just the 48-base CDR3 DNA is kept, in frame starting at base 1. The germline V gene (reference sequence) provides CDR1 SEHNR and CDR2 FQNEAQ. Summary of the overall study and its limitations: The ex vivo response was dominated by HLA-C-restricted CMV-specific TCR beta clonotypes, which also provided the single most frequent clonotype in two of eight donors. In both this cohort and an independent cohort of 352 donors, the cumulative frequency of public TCR beta family members distinguished carriers of CMV infection plus the relevant HLA type.

Sequencing took place on an Illumina HiSeq 1500. The raw public data were reprocessed by TCRdb itself: fastp quality trimming at Q25, MiXCR clonotype calling, in-frame beta chains only. Each entry is one CDR3 protein sequence, shown with its most common DNA and genes. This sample comprises 480,000 or so distinct CDR3 sequences, approximately 10% of them detected only once. The top ten clonotypes cover roughly a tenth of the sample. The sequence derives from a human donor in good health (CMV status not recorded). Some clones in this sample may be carry-over from other donors' samples. Material: PBMCs. The chain uses TRBV7-9 and TRBJ2-7; 7 middle bases align to TRBD2. CDR3 loop: CASSLVPSGSSYEQYF. In nucleotide form, the sequence is TGTGCCAGCAGCTTAGTGCCTAGCGGCAGCTCCTACGAGCAGTACTTC.